The next 22 T cell receptor beta chains were all read from a single sample in a study of T cell responses to AZD1222 COVID-19 vaccine. Method: immunoSEQ multiplex PCR; TCRdb's copy keeps in-frame clones and lacks some. The sample contains 120,000 or so clones, about nine tenths of which appear only once. The sequencing here drew on peripheral blood, taken on day 0 of AZD1222 vaccination. All receptors derive from an adult in good health.

The rearrangement links TRBV30 to TRBJ1-6; 7 bases are a match to TRBD1. CDR1 is GTSNPN and CDR2 is SVGIG in the germline V gene (reference sequence). Unmatched junction bases numbered 8, after V lost 3 bases and J lost 9 bases. CDR3 length: 14 amino acids. The CDR3, as DNA: TGTGCCTGGAGGACAGGGCCCTTCGGTTCACCCCTCCACTTT. This sequence encodes CAWRTGPFGSPLHF.

The chain combines TRBV5-1 with TRBJ2-3, with 8 bases fitting TRBD2. Germline trimming cut 4 bases from V and 2 bases from J; bases unmatched to any gene: 3. The CDR3 is 14 amino acids. Per the germline V gene, CDR1 is SGHRS and CDR2 is YFSETQ. The CDR3 is CASSPGGPTDTQYF. The DNA for the CDR3 is TGCGCCAGCAGCCCGGGGGGGCCCACAGATACGCAGTATTTT.

The chain is built from TRBV28 and TRBJ2-7; D may be TRBD2 (5 bases). Trimming stripped 3 bases from V and 2 bases from J, with 14 bases between. CDR3 length: 15 amino acids. CDR1 and CDR2 from the germline V gene are MDHEN and SYDVKM. CDR3 residues: CASSFLTAGAYEQYF. CDR3 sequence (DNA): TGTGCCAGCAGTTTTTTAACCGCCGGGGCCTACGAGCAGTACTTC.

This chain links TRBV6-5 with TRBJ2-7; unclear D gene. CDR3 size: 10 residues. Germline values: CDR1 MNHEY, CDR2 SVGAGI. Trimming removed 7 bases at V and 0 bases at J, with 1 base between. The CDR3 sequence is CASNSYEQYF. In DNA form, the CDR3 reads TGTGCCAGCAACTCCTACGAGCAGTACTTC.

The V call is TRBV4-2, the J call TRBJ2-7, with 9 bases lining up with TRBD2. This CDR3 is built from 18 residues. Germline CDR1 is LGHNA and CDR2 is YNFKEQ. J was trimmed by 0 bases and V by 4 bases; bases with no gene match: 13. CDR3 nucleotide sequence: TGTGCCAGCAGCCCTCGGAGTAGCGGGGGCGGTAGCTCCTACGAGCAGTACTTC. Protein product: CASSPRSSGGGSSYEQYF.

The chain links TRBV5-1 to TRBJ1-5; 8 bases align to TRBD1. Germline CDR1 and CDR2: SGHRS and YFSETQ. The CDR3 length is 14 residues. V was pared by 5 bases and J by 6 bases, with 7 bases of the junction left unmatched. The DNA for the CDR3 is TGCGCCAGCAGGGAGGGGACAGGAGGTCAGCCCCAGCATTTT. It is translated as CASREGTGGQPQHF.

J is TRBJ2-1 and V is TRBV9; 11 bases are shared with TRBD2. Germline CDR1 and CDR2: SGDLS and YYNGEE. V gave up 3 bases and J gave up 4 bases; unmatched junction bases: 6. CDR3 length: 16 residues. CDR3 region: CASSEDSSGGYNEQFF. The CDR3 region has the DNA TGTGCCAGCAGCGAGGACTCTAGCGGGGGGTACAATGAGCAGTTCTTC.

The gene calls are TRBV11-2 and TRBJ2-3, with a possible D match to TRBD1 (5 bases). The CDR3 loop spans 15 amino acids. Trimming stripped 5 bases from V and 4 bases from J, with 16 bases between. The germline CDR1 and CDR2 sequences are SGHAT and FQNNGV. This CDR3 reads CASSHYKGKADTQYF. CDR3 nucleotide sequence: TGTGCCAGCAGCCACTATAAGGGGAAGGCAGATACGCAGTATTTT.

The V gene is TRBV3-1 (or the pseudogene TRBV3-2), the J gene TRBJ2-1; D perhaps matches TRBD1 (6 bases). V shed 4 bases and J shed 7 bases, with 17 bases lying between them. Germline-derived CDR1 and CDR2 are LGHDT and YNNKEL (reference sequence). The CDR3 covers 15 residues. CDR3 sequence: CASSRLLTGNNEQFF. The CDR3 DNA reads TGTGCCAGCAGCCGCCTATTAACAGGGAATAATGAGCAGTTCTTC.

A single count supports this clone. The rearrangement uses TRBV5-4 and TRBJ2-5; 9 bases fit TRBD1. The CDR3 is 14 amino acids. Losses at the gene ends were 2 bases for V and 5 bases for J; bases not matched to a gene: 4. CDR1 and CDR2 (germline): SGHNT, YYREEE (reference sequence). CDR3 coding DNA: TGTGCCAGCAGCTTTACAGGGGGCGAGGAGACCCAGTACTTC. Amino acids: CASSFTGGEETQYF.

This chain uses TRBV10-3 with TRBJ1-1, with unresolved D. CDR1 is ENHRY and CDR2 is SYGVKD in the germline V gene. Trimming pared 3 bases from V and 1 base from J, leaving 12 bases between. The CDR3 covers 15 residues. The CDR3 loop is CAISDSQRGNTEAFF. The CDR3 DNA sequence: TGTGCCATCAGTGACTCCCAACGGGGGAACACTGAAGCTTTCTTT.

This clone appeared a single time. The chain carries TRBV6-5 and TRBJ2-2; 8 bases are a match to TRBD1. Trimming at V came to 6 bases and at J to 3 bases, leaving 6 bases not matched to a gene. In germline, CDR1 is MNHEY, CDR2 SVGAGI. CDR3 length equals 15 residues. The CDR3 here is CASSSRGRDTGELFF. As DNA, the CDR3 is TGTGCCAGCAGCTCCAGGGGGCGGGACACCGGGGAGCTGTTTTTT.

J is TRBJ2-1 and V is TRBV5-1, with D possibly matching TRBD2 (5 bases). CDR1 SGHRS and CDR2 YFSETQ come from the germline V gene. This CDR3 comprises 15 residues. Trimming stripped 5 bases from V and 6 bases from J, with 18 bases between. CDR3 amino acids: CASSKGDQGSNEQFF. The CDR3 region has the DNA TGCGCCAGCAGTAAAGGAGATCAAGGGAGCAATGAGCAGTTCTTC.

The gene calls are TRBV28 and TRBJ2-1; D unclear. V was shortened by 1 base and J by 3 bases, with 10 bases between the two germline ends. Germline values: CDR1 MDHEN, CDR2 SYDVKM. This CDR3 contains 15 residues. In DNA form, the CDR3 reads TGTGCCAGCAGTTTATTAAGTTCTTACTACAATGAGCAGTTCTTC. Translating gives CASSLLSSYYNEQFF.

The chain recombines TRBV7-2 with TRBJ2-3; D ambiguous. V was trimmed by 4 bases and J by 6 bases, leaving 11 bases between them. The CDR3 covers 13 residues. CDR1 and CDR2 from the germline V gene are SGHTA and FQGNSA. The CDR3 coding sequence is TGTGCCAGCAGCTCCCAAGTGGCGGATACGCAGTATTTT. This translates into CASSSQVADTQYF.

This rearrangement joins TRBV5-6 to TRBJ1-6; D ambiguous. The CDR3 consists of 14 residues. V was shortened by 0 bases and J by 4 bases, with 5 bases between the two germline ends. Germline V gives CDR1 SGHDT, CDR2 YYEEEE. CDR3 in amino acids: CASSLGRYNSPLHF. The CDR3 DNA follows: TGTGCCAGCAGCTTGGGGAGGTATAATTCACCCCTCCACTTT.

The genes are TRBV19 and TRBJ2-3, with a tentative D call TRBD2 (6 bases). Per germline, CDR1 LNHDA and CDR2 SQIVND (reference sequence). V was pared by 3 bases and J by 2 bases, with 12 bases between. The CDR3 totals 15 residues. This CDR3 reads CASSISGLTTDTQYF. CDR3 DNA sequence: TGTGCCAGTAGTATTAGCGGACTTACCACAGATACGCAGTATTTT.

The CDR3 is CASSRAETYEQYF. Here the CDR3 DNA reads TGTGCCAGCTCCCGAGCAGAGACCTACGAGCAGTACTTC. This rearrangement joins TRBV18 to TRBJ2-7; no clear D gene. Germline CDR1 KGHSH, CDR2 LQKENI. This CDR3 contains 13 residues. Trimming took 6 bases from V and 2 from J, leaving 11 bases between them.

With regard to this clone: The junction departs from the called germline gene at one end, perhaps through a read error. This chain uses TRBV9 with TRBJ1-2, with 7 bases fitting TRBD1. The germline V gene has CDR1 SGDLS and CDR2 YYNGEE. The CDR3 is made up of 16 amino acids. CDR3 nucleotide sequence: TGTGCCAGCAGCGTAGCAAGGACAGGATCCCCCTATGGCTGCACCTTC. It yields the protein CASSVARTGSPYGCTF.

The V and J genes are TRBV2 and TRBJ2-3, with D perhaps TRBD1 (6 bases). The length of the CDR3 is 14 residues. Trimming shortened V by 6 bases and J by 2 bases, and 12 bases separated the two germline ends. The V gene's germline CDR1 is SNHLY and CDR2 FYNNEI. CDR3 amino acids: CASRVQGSTDTQYF. The DNA of the CDR3 is TGTGCCAGCAGGGTACAGGGCTCCACAGATACGCAGTATTTT.

J is TRBJ2-2 and V is TRBV10-3; D not resolved. The CDR3 runs 13 residues. Trimming took off 4 bases at V and 6 bases at J, with 9 bases between the two ends. Germline V gene lookup returns CDR1 ENHRY and CDR2 SYGVKD. The CDR3 is CAISVTGAGELFF. In DNA, the CDR3 is TGTGCCATCAGTGTGACTGGTGCCGGGGAGCTGTTTTTT.

This clone is a singleton in its sample. V usage is TRBV2 and J usage is TRBJ2-5; 7 nucleotides line up with TRBD2. This CDR3 has 13 amino acids. Germline V gene lookup returns CDR1 SNHLY and CDR2 FYNNEI. V lost 8 bases to trimming and J lost 4 bases; unmatched junction nucleotides: 7. The CDR3 region is CASRTGRAETQYF. The CDR3, as DNA: TGTGCCAGCCGGACTGGGAGGGCAGAGACCCAGTACTTC.